The rows below give T cell receptor beta chains drawn from one sample of a study of T cells in Graves' hyperthyroidism and ophthalmopathy. TCRdb fed the multiplex PCR reads into MiXCR, producing one record per CDR3 protein. The table has hundreds of thousands of distinct CDR3 sequences, about half seen once. Sequenced: peripheral blood or thyroid tissue (not recorded which). The receptors derive from a woman aged 18-29 years with Graves' hyperthyroidism. Each CDR3 is given with its conserved first and last residue. A D gene is named only where the DNA matches it firmly. Some rows mark clone size as missing; the rest say once, few, many or name a class of expanded clone.

TRBJ1-2	few	TRBD1	TRBV7-9	TGTGCCAGCCACAGGGGGCCTACCTATGGCTACACCTTC	CASHRGPTYGYTF
TRBJ2-7	.	TRBD2	TRBV7-9	TGTGCCAGCAGCTTACTCGGGAGGGACTACGAGCAGTACTTC	CASSLLGRDYEQYF
TRBJ2-5	few	.	TRBV20-1	TGCAGTGCTAGGTTTGTGGCTCCTTACCAAGAGACCCAGTACTTC	CSARFVAPYQETQYF
TRBJ2-5	.	.	TRBV15	TGTGCCACCAGCGGGAGACAAGAGACCCAGTACTTC	CATSGRQETQYF
TRBJ2-5	many	.	TRBV7-8	TGTGCCAGCAGCTTATCGAGGCAGGGCGAAGAGACCCAGTACTTC	CASSLSRQGEETQYF
TRBJ2-7	few	.	TRBV7-2	TGTGCCAGCAGCCGAAGTCCGGGATCCTCCTACGAGCAGTACTTC	CASSRSPGSSYEQYF
TRBJ1-4	.	.	TRBV7-3	TGTGCCAGCAGTATCGGACGGTACGAAAAACTGTTTTTT	CASSIGRYEKLFF
TRBJ2-7	.	.	TRBV7-9	TGTGCCAGCAGCGAGGGTCCAAGTTCCGTCCTCTACGAGCAGTACTTC	CASSEGPSSVLYEQYF
TRBJ1-3	few	.	TRBV7-2	TGTGCCAGCAGCTTGCGGCTTCTCTCTGGAAACACCATATATTTT	CASSLRLLSGNTIYF
TRBJ2-7	.	.	TRBV7-8	TGTGCCAGCAGCACCCGGGGTAGCGCGCAGTACTTC	CASSTRGSAQYF
TRBJ2-7	.	TRBD1	TRBV10-3	TGTGCCATCAGCCACCAGGGACAGGGGGCGTACGAGCAGTACTTC	CAISHQGQGAYEQYF
TRBJ1-2	many	TRBD1	TRBV2	TGTGCCAGCAGTGAATGGCAGGGGGTTGGCTACACCTTC	CASSEWQGVGYTF
TRBJ1-2	medium-sized	.	TRBV29-1	TGCAGCGTACGCGACAATATCTATGGCTACACCTTC	CSVRDNIYGYTF
TRBJ2-5	.	TRBD1	TRBV20-1	TGCAGTGTTAGGAAACAGGGGGCGGGTGAGACCCAGTACTTC	CSVRKQGAGETQYF
TRBJ1-2	.	.	TRBV29-1	TGCAGCTTGGAGGGACCGATCTATGGCTACACCTTC	CSLEGPIYGYTF
TRBJ2-7	.	TRBD2	TRBV19	TGTGCCAGTCAGGGCGGGAGGGCCTACGAGCAGTACTTC	CASQGGRAYEQYF
TRBJ2-2	.	.	TRBV7-8	TGTGCCAGCAGCTTAGGGCTAACGAACACCGGGGAGCTGTTTTTT	CASSLGLTNTGELFF
TRBJ1-1	.	.	TRBV2	TGTGCCAGCAGTCGCCAGGGGTTGTTCGCTGAAGCTTTCTTT	CASSRQGLFAEAFF
TRBJ2-2	once	.	TRBV6-1	TGTGCCAGCAGCCCCTTGGGCAACACCGGGGAGCTGTTTTTT	CASSPLGNTGELFF
TRBJ2-7	few	.	TRBV2	TGTGCCAGCAGTGGATTTGTTTACTACGAGCAGTACTTC	CASSGFVYYEQYF
TRBJ1-5	few	.	TRBV5-1	TGCGCCAGCAGCTTGGACGGGGAGGGGAATCAGCCCCAGCATTTT	CASSLDGEGNQPQHF
TRBJ2-7	few	TRBD2	TRBV5-1	TGCGCCAGCAGCTTGGAAGCGGGAGGGTGCGAGCAGTACTTC	CASSLEAGGCEQYF
TRBJ1-4	.	.	TRBV9	TGTGCCAGCAGCGTACAGGATTGCCCGACTAATGAAAAACTGTTTTTT	CASSVQDCPTNEKLFF
TRBJ1-6	.	.	TRBV19	TGTGCCAGTAGACCCCTCCACTTT	CASRPLHF
TRBJ1-2	few	.	TRBV25-1	TGTGCCAGCAGTTTTAATGGGGACGGCTACACCTTC	CASSFNGDGYTF
TRBJ1-5	few	.	TRBV7-9	TGTGCCAGCAGCCCTGAATATCAGCCCCAGCATTTT	CASSPEYQPQHF
TRBJ1-5	few	TRBD1	TRBV20-1	TGCAGTGCTAGAGATGGGACAGGGCTAGGGCAGCCCCAGCATTTT	CSARDGTGLGQPQHF
TRBJ1-2	many	.	TRBV29-1	TGCAGCGTCCGAAACAGGGAGCTCTATGGCTACACCTTC	CSVRNRELYGYTF
TRBJ1-5	few	.	TRBV6-6	TGTGCCAGCAGCTTGGGCAGGACTTATCAGCCCCAGCATTTT	CASSLGRTYQPQHF
TRBJ2-7	.	.	TRBV7-6	TGTGCCAGCAGCCCGCTGGATGACGAGCAGTACTTC	CASSPLDDEQYF
TRBJ2-1	.	TRBD1	TRBV4-1	TGCGCCAGCAGCGCATTCCGACAGGGCGGAGACTATGAGCAGTTCTTC	CASSAFRQGGDYEQFF
TRBJ2-2	.	.	TRBV20-1	TGCAGTGCTAGAGGACCAAAGGGAACCACCGGGGAGCTGTTTTTT	CSARGPKGTTGELFF
TRBJ2-7	few	.	TRBV4-1	TGCGCCAGCAGCCAAGAGGGGAGGAGGTCGATAGCTCGAGGGGCCTACGAGCAGTACTTC	CASSQEGRRSIARGAYEQYF
TRBJ1-2	many	.	TRBV19	TGTGCCAGTAGTATCATCACGGGATATGGCTACACCTTC	CASSIITGYGYTF
TRBJ1-4	few	.	TRBV4-1	TGTGCCAGCAGCTTGGGCCAGGCTCTAGGTGAAAAACTGTTTTTT	CASSLGQALGEKLFF
TRBJ2-3	.	.	TRBV19	TGTGCCAGTAGTATTAGTCAGAACACGGATACGCAGTATTTT	CASSISQNTDTQYF
TRBJ2-2	.	.	TRBV7-2	TGTGCCAGCAGCCAAGATCCCCTGCTAGCAGTAGGACACGGGGAGCTGTTTTTT	CASSQDPLLAVGHGELFF
TRBJ1-4	many	TRBD1	TRBV7-6	TGTGCCAGCAGTTTCAGGACAGGCGGCGGTGAAAAACTGTTTTTT	CASSFRTGGGEKLFF
TRBJ1-3	few	.	TRBV6-5	TGTGCCAGCAGTTCCCGTCGAAACACCATATATTTT	CASSSRRNTIYF
TRBJ1-2	few	TRBD1	TRBV29-1	TGCAGCGTTGAGTCCGGGACAGATAACTATGGCTACACCTTC	CSVESGTDNYGYTF
TRBJ1-5	.	.	TRBV2	TGTGCCAGCAGTGGAGACATGGGTCAGCCCCAGCATTTT	CASSGDMGQPQHF